The 19 T cell receptor beta chains below come from one sample, sequenced in a study of CD8 T cells in Susac syndrome. Random hexamers served to reverse transcribe roughly 0.5 to 1 ug RNA. From the immunoSEQ multiplex PCR reads, TCRdb called clonotypes with MiXCR, one entry per CDR3 protein. The sample contains 150,000 to 200,000 distinct CDR3 sequences, 90% to 95% of which appear only once. Source material: CD4+ T cells from PBMCs. The receptors shown here come from a human donor with multiple sclerosis.

The rearrangement joins TRBV20-1 to TRBJ2-3; D gene ambiguous. This CDR3 contains 13 residues. CDR1 and CDR2 from the germline V gene are DFQATT and SNEGSKA (reference sequence). With 3 bases removed from V and 2 bases from J, the gap between germline ends came to 9 bases. The CDR3 DNA reads as TGCAGTGCTAGGTCTGGGCCCACAGATACGCAGTATTTT. Its translation is CSARSGPTDTQYF.

The chain uses TRBV2 and TRBJ1-2, with no clear D. The CDR3 has 14 amino acids. V lost 4 bases and J 6 bases, leaving 15 bases between the germline ends. The V gene's germline CDR1 is SNHLY and CDR2 FYNNEI. The CDR3 reads CASSGPLRGHGYTF. Here the CDR3 DNA reads TGTGCCAGCAGTGGGCCCCTTCGAGGGCATGGCTACACCTTC.

In its sample, this clonotype was seen once. This rearrangement joins TRBV7-9 to TRBJ2-1; D possibly matches TRBD1 or TRBD2 (5 bases each). The CDR3 loop spans 14 amino acids. Trimming pared 3 bases from V and 4 bases from J, leaving 10 bases between. The germline gives CDR1 SEHNR, CDR2 FQNEAQ (reference sequence). The CDR3 reads CASSFSWGYNEQFF. In DNA, the CDR3 is TGTGCCAGCAGCTTCTCCTGGGGGTACAATGAGCAGTTCTTC.

This clonotype was seen just once. V is TRBV20-1 and J is TRBJ2-7; no clear D gene. The CDR3 is 13 amino acids. The germline V gene has CDR1 DFQATT and CDR2 SNEGSKA (reference sequence). Trimming took off 0 bases at V and 3 bases at J, with 9 bases between the two ends. This CDR3 is CSARDLSGYEQYF. The CDR3 nucleotides read TGCAGTGCTAGAGATCTCAGTGGCTACGAGCAGTACTTC.

The CDR3 here is CASSRSVEDEQYF. CDR3 nucleotide sequence: TGTGCCAGCAGCCGCTCGGTGGAGGACGAGCAGTACTTC. The chain employs TRBV2 and TRBJ2-7; perhaps TRBD2 as D (5 bases). Germline CDR1 reads SNHLY; CDR2 reads FYNNEI. This CDR3 is 13 amino acids long. V lost 6 bases and J 5 bases, leaving 14 bases between the germline ends.

The chain carries TRBV5-1 and TRBJ1-6, with a possible D match to TRBD1 (6 bases). The V gene lost 4 bases and the J gene lost 9 bases, with 14 bases spanning the gap. This CDR3 comprises 14 residues. CDR1 and CDR2 (germline): SGHRS, YFSETQ. The DNA for the CDR3 is TGCGCCAGCAGCAGCAGGGGTGCGATTTCACCCCTCCACTTT. Translation gives CASSSRGAISPLHF.

The chain employs TRBV20-1 and TRBJ1-1; TRBD1 is a possible D gene (5 bases). The germline CDR1 and CDR2 sequences are DFQATT and SNEGSKA (reference sequence). Trimming took 1 base from V and 0 from J, leaving 15 bases between them. This CDR3 has 16 amino acids. The CDR3 coding sequence is TGCAGTGCTAGAGGTCGACAGTCCAGTCTGAACACTGAAGCTTTCTTT. Translation: CSARGRQSSLNTEAFF.

The chain links TRBV29-1 to TRBJ2-5; the D is unclear. Germline V gene data show CDR1 as SQVTM and CDR2 as ANQGSEA. The V end was cut by 8 bases, the J end by 0 bases, with 13 bases between. The CDR3 runs to 13 residues. The CDR3 spells CSIWEGNQETQYF. The CDR3 coding sequence is TGCAGCATTTGGGAAGGTAACCAAGAGACCCAGTACTTC.

The chain has TRBV29-1 and TRBJ2-7; possible D gene TRBD1, 5 bases. Germline lookup yields CDR1 SQVTM and CDR2 ANQGSEA. V was trimmed by 0 bases and J by 1 base, leaving 10 bases between them. This CDR3 spans 14 amino acids. The CDR3 is CSVEDRQGSYEQYF. CDR3 sequence (DNA): TGCAGCGTTGAAGATCGTCAGGGATCCTACGAGCAGTACTTC.

The V and J genes are TRBV18 and TRBJ2-1; 7 positions match TRBD1. CDR3 length: 14 residues. Germline V gives CDR1 KGHSH, CDR2 LQKENI. Unmatched junction bases numbered 7, after V lost 6 bases and J lost 5 bases. CDR3 nucleotides: TGTGCCAGCTCCCTCGACAGGGTTCACAATGAGCAGTTCTTC. Protein: CASSLDRVHNEQFF.

The rearrangement links TRBV5-4 to TRBJ2-7, with D unresolved. CDR3 length: 12 residues. Germline lookup yields CDR1 SGHNT and CDR2 YYREEE (reference sequence). V was trimmed by 0 bases and J by 4 bases, leaving 5 bases between them. For the CDR3, the DNA is TGTGCCAGCAGCTTGGACAAATACGAGCAGTACTTC. This sequence encodes CASSLDKYEQYF.

The rearrangement joins TRBV5-1 to TRBJ1-5; D uncertain. CDR3 size: 15 residues. CDR1 is SGHRS, CDR2 YFSETQ, per germline. The germline V and J ends were trimmed by 0 bases and 4 bases, with 11 bases remaining between them. DNA of the CDR3: TGCGCCAGCAGCTTGGGGCTGTTCGGTAATCAGCCCCAGCATTTT. Encoded protein: CASSLGLFGNQPQHF.

This clonotype occurred once. This chain links TRBV5-1 with TRBJ2-1; D possibly corresponds to TRBD2 (7 bases). The CDR3 consists of 15 residues. Trimming cost V 4 bases and J 8 bases, with 19 bases left between them. Germline lookup yields CDR1 SGHRS and CDR2 YFSETQ. CDR3 sequence: CASSLQGGGVDEQFF. The DNA for the CDR3 is TGCGCCAGCAGCCTGCAAGGGGGGGGCGTGGATGAGCAGTTCTTC.

This rearrangement joins TRBV9 to TRBJ1-2; 8 positions agree with TRBD1. The CDR3 covers 14 residues. V was clipped by 0 bases and J by 7 bases; unmatched bases: 5. Germline assignment: CDR1 SGDLS and CDR2 YYNGEE. The CDR3 sequence: CASSVGTGLSGYTF. CDR3 in DNA: TGTGCCAGCAGCGTAGGGACAGGGCTGAGTGGCTACACCTTC.

The chain joins TRBV2 to TRBJ1-6; TRBD1 is a possible D gene (5 bases). V was clipped by 4 bases and J by 6 bases, with 16 bases between them. Germline values: CDR1 SNHLY, CDR2 FYNNEI. The CDR3 covers 16 residues. CDR3 amino acids: CASSARQLRGNSPLHF. DNA of the CDR3: TGTGCCAGCAGTGCCCGTCAGCTGAGGGGTAATTCACCCCTCCACTTT. The whole variable domain, filled in from reference TRBV2 and TRBJ1-6, reads EPEVTQTPSHQVTQMGQEVILRCVPISNHLYFYWYRQILGQKVEFLVSFYNNEISEKSEIFDDQFSVERPDGSNFTLKIRSTKLEDSAMYFCASSARQLRGNSPLHFGNGTRLTVT.

This clonotype came up once. This rearrangement joins TRBV7-3 to TRBJ1-1; D ambiguous. Trimming stripped 5 bases from V and 1 base from J, with 11 bases between. Germline V gene lookup returns CDR1 SGHTA and CDR2 FQGTGA. The CDR3 is 14 amino acids. This CDR3 reads CASSLRPGNTEAFF. The CDR3 region has the DNA TGTGCCAGCAGCCTTCGACCGGGGAACACTGAAGCTTTCTTT.

The chain has TRBV18 and TRBJ2-3, with 13 bases aligning to TRBD2. J lost 6 bases, V lost 6 bases, and 6 bases had no gene match. In germline, CDR1 is KGHSH, CDR2 LQKENI. The CDR3 consists of 15 residues. The CDR3 DNA reads as TGTGCCAGCTCCGCCGGGACTAGCGGGATGGATACGCAGTATTTT. Residues: CASSAGTSGMDTQYF.

The rearrangement links TRBV20-1 to TRBJ1-2; D may be TRBD1 (6 bases). Germline CDR1 reads DFQATT; CDR2 reads SNEGSKA (reference sequence). V shed 8 bases and J shed 6 bases, with 16 bases lying between them. CDR3 length equals 12 residues. Here the CDR3 reads CSWHRDLNGYTF. The CDR3 DNA follows: TGCAGTTGGCACAGGGATTTGAATGGCTACACCTTC.

The rearrangement joins TRBV18 to TRBJ2-7; tentatively, D is TRBD1 or TRBD2 (5 bases each). The germline V gene encodes CDR1 KGHSH and CDR2 LQKENI. Trimming shortened V by 3 bases and J by 3 bases, and 18 bases separated the two germline ends. This CDR3 region has 16 residues. The chain's CDR3 is CASSPDSGTTGYEQYF. The CDR3 coding sequence is TGTGCCAGCTCACCGGACTCCGGGACCACAGGCTACGAGCAGTACTTC.